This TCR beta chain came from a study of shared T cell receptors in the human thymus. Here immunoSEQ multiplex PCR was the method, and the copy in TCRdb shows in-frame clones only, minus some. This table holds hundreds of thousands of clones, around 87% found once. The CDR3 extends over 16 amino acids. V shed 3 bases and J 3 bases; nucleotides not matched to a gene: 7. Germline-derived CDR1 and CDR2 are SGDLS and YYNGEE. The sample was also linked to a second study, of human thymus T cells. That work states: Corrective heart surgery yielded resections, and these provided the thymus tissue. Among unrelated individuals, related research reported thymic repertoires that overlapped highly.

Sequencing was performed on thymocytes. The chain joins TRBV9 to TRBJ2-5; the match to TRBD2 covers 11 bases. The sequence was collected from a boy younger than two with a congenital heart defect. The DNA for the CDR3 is TGTGCCAGCAGCGAGGCCGGGACTAGCGGAAAAGAGACCCAGTACTTC. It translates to CASSEAGTSGKETQYF.